This T cell receptor (beta chain) was identified during a study of blood T cell repertoires in COVID-19. Study in general: The cDNA or gDNA used as material had been derived from T cells, B-cell-depleted T cells, or PBMCs.

Patients of the Seattle cohort, enrolled during active infection, were followed longitudinally. Original handling: Counts of nucleated cells, estimated from reference gene primer amplification, were obtained. The table came from immunoSEQ multiplex PCR; TCRdb's copy has only in-frame clones and leaves some out. D and trimming were read from the DNA, whereas the V and J calls and clone size are those reported in that table. Of 270,000 or so clones in the sample, about nine tenths were seen once. Input material: peripheral blood. The sequence derives from a woman in her 30s with COVID-19, enrolled during active disease.

The CDR3 here is CASSLSVGTAYNSPLHF. Here the CDR3 DNA reads TGTGCCAGCAGCTTAAGTGTCGGGACAGCGTATAATTCACCCCTCCACTTT. The chain uses TRBV7-2 and TRBJ1-6, with TRBD1 identical over 7 bases. CDR1 SGHTA and CDR2 FQGNSA come from the germline V gene. V was clipped by 2 bases and J by 4 bases; unmatched bases: 8. The CDR3 runs to 17 residues.